This is a list of T cell receptor beta chains from one sample in a study of T-cell reconstitution after alpha-beta-depleted transplantation in children. TCRdb used MiXCR to reprocess the PCR reads, holding one entry per CDR3 protein. The table shows some 100,000 distinct CDR3 sequences, with 23% occurring only once. Sequenced material: PBMCs, taken before TCRalphabeta/CD19-depleted stem cell transplant. All receptors come from a boy between 2 and 10 years old with acute lymphoblastic leukemia, due to receive a stem cell transplant. Each CDR3 is given with its conserved first and last residue. D genes are given only for firm matches. Some rows have no size entry. The others give once, few or many, or a class for an expanded clone.

v_gene	j_gene	abundance	d_gene	CDR3nt	CDR3aa
TRBV24-1	TRBJ2-1	few	-	TGTGCCACCAGTGCTACTTGGACCCACTATAATGAGCAGTTCTTC	CATSATWTHYNEQFF
TRBV5-1	TRBJ1-2	few	-	TGCGCCAGCAGCCAGGAGGTATGGGTAGCTAACTATGGCTACACCTTC	CASSQEVWVANYGYTF
TRBV11-2	TRBJ2-2	few	-	TGTGCCAGCAGCTCAGACGTCCTAAACACGAACACCGGGGAGCTGTTTTTT	CASSSDVLNTNTGELFF
TRBV20-1	TRBJ2-2	-	-	TGCAGTGCTAGAGATTTGCAGACCACCGGGGAGCTGTTTTTT	CSARDLQTTGELFF
TRBV20-1	TRBJ1-5	few	-	TGCAGTGCTATCGACAAACACAATCAGCCCCAGCATTTT	CSAIDKHNQPQHF
TRBV30	TRBJ2-3	-	-	TGTGCCTGGAGTGTCGGGCGGAGAGGCACAGATACGCAGTATTTT	CAWSVGRRGTDTQYF
TRBV5-6	TRBJ2-1	-	TRBD2	TGTGCCAGCAGCTTCGTAGCGGGAGCCCTGAGCTCCTACAATGAGCAGTTCTTC	CASSFVAGALSSYNEQFF
TRBV12-3/TRBV12-4	TRBJ1-2	-	-	TGTGCCAGCAGTTCGGGGACGTCTGGCTACACCTTC	CASSSGTSGYTF
TRBV7-2	TRBJ2-1	-	TRBD1	TGTGCCAGCAGCAGAAGGACAGGGGTTGGCAATGAGCAGTTCTTC	CASSRRTGVGNEQFF
TRBV6-1	TRBJ1-1	few	-	TGTGCCAGCAGGACCATGGGGGTTTACACTGAAGCTTTCTTT	CASRTMGVYTEAFF
TRBV3-1	TRBJ1-1	-	-	TGTGCCAGCAGCCACGCCCAGGGAGACATTGAGGCTTTCTTT	CASSHAQGDIEAFF
TRBV10-3	TRBJ2-7	-	TRBD2	TGTGCCATCAGTTTGACTAGCGGGCTCTACGAGCAGTACTTC	CAISLTSGLYEQYF
TRBV9	TRBJ2-1	few	-	TGTGCCAGCAGCGTAGGTAGCGGAGGGGTCAGGCAGTTCTTC	CASSVGSGGVRQFF
TRBV7-9	TRBJ2-1	-	-	TGTGCCAGCAGCTTGGGCTGGGACAATGAGCAGTTCTTC	CASSLGWDNEQFF
TRBV5-1	TRBJ2-5	few	TRBD1	TGCGCCAGCAGCGCCTGGACAGGTGAAGTGACCCAGTACTTC	CASSAWTGEVTQYF
TRBV18	TRBJ1-1	-	-	TGTGCCAGCTCACCACCTGCGAGAGGGTATGGGACTGAAGCTTTCTTT	CASSPPARGYGTEAFF
TRBV7-3	TRBJ2-2	-	-	TGTGCCAGCAGCTTCCGGGCACCAGGCACCGGGGAGCTGTTTTTT	CASSFRAPGTGELFF
TRBV12-3/TRBV12-4	TRBJ1-5	-	-	TGTGCCAGCAGTTTAGGCGTTTGGCCCCAGCATTTT	CASSLGVWPQHF
TRBV4-3	TRBJ2-2	few	-	TGCGCCAGCAGCCAACGGACCCTAACCTTTCGGACCGGGGAGCTGTTTTTT	CASSQRTLTFRTGELFF
TRBV7-2	TRBJ2-1	few	-	TGTGCCAGCAGCTTATTAGGGACCGACCAACATGAGCAGTTCTTC	CASSLLGTDQHEQFF
TRBV4-1	TRBJ2-5	many	-	TGCGCCAGCAGCCAAGGAGGAGGGGAGACCCAGTACTTC	CASSQGGGETQYF
TRBV5-5	TRBJ1-2	few	TRBD1	TGTGCCAGCAGCCCGGGGGCAGGGGGAGCAACTAACTATGGCTACACCTTC	CASSPGAGGATNYGYTF
TRBV10-2	TRBJ1-3	many	-	TGCGCCAGCGGGGGTTGGGACACCATATATTTT	CASGGWDTIYF
TRBV5-1	TRBJ2-1	-	-	TGCGCCAGCAGTCAGAATCGGGGTTACAATGAGCAGTTCTTC	CASSQNRGYNEQFF
TRBV12-3/TRBV12-4	TRBJ2-7	many	-	TGTGCCAGCAGCGCGCTGGGGACTTTTTCCTACGAGCAGTACTTC	CASSALGTFSYEQYF
TRBV5-1	TRBJ2-4	many	-	TGCGCCAGCAGCCCCTCCGGGAGCCGGATTCAGTACTTC	CASSPSGSRIQYF
TRBV5-1	TRBJ2-5	-	-	TGCGCCAGCAGCTTCTTGGGGGCCGGCGAGACCCAGTACTTC	CASSFLGAGETQYF
TRBV9	TRBJ2-1	-	-	TGTGCCAGCAGCGTAGGGTCGATCTCCTACAATGAGCAGTTCTTC	CASSVGSISYNEQFF
TRBV20-1	TRBJ2-7	few	-	TGCAGTGCTACCGTAGGCGGACTCCAGGGCGAGCAGTACTTC	CSATVGGLQGEQYF
TRBV5-1	TRBJ2-3	-	-	TGCGCCAGCAGCCGCGGTAACGGAGGTAGCACAGATACGCAGTATTTT	CASSRGNGGSTDTQYF